This passage covers 19 T cell receptor beta chains from one sample sequenced in a study of blood T cell repertoires in COVID-19. The assay was immunoSEQ multiplex PCR, and TCRdb's table has in-frame clones only and misses some. The data contain 150,000 to 200,000 clones, more than 75% of them singletons. Sequencing was carried out using peripheral blood. The source is a man aged 55 to 70 with active or convalescent COVID-19.

V and J are TRBV24-1 and TRBJ1-2, with TRBD1 identical over 7 bases. This CDR3 has 18 amino acids. V shed 3 bases and J 0 bases; nucleotides not matched to a gene: 12. Germline CDR1 is KGHDR and CDR2 is SFDVKD. The CDR3 DNA is TGTGCCACCAGTGATAGGGGGCAGGAGGACCGACCTAACTATGGCTACACCTTC. Encoded protein: CATSDRGQEDRPNYGYTF.

V gene TRBV11-3 combines with J gene TRBJ2-1; 9 positions match TRBD2. The J segment lost 4 bases and the V segment lost 3 bases, leaving 4 bases of the junction unmatched. Germline CDR1 is SGHNT and CDR2 is YENEEA. The CDR3 consists of 15 residues. The chain's CDR3 is CASSLAGGLYNEQFF. The CDR3 DNA follows: TGTGCCAGCAGCTTGGCGGGGGGGTTATACAATGAGCAGTTCTTC.

V usage is TRBV6-1 and J usage is TRBJ1-4; a possible D gene is TRBD1 (5 bases). Germline V gene data show CDR1 as MNHNS and CDR2 as SASEGT. The CDR3 runs 14 residues. V dropped 3 bases and J dropped 6 bases, with 11 bases sitting between them. The CDR3: CASSDGRVYEKLFF. CDR3 coding DNA: TGTGCCAGCAGTGATGGCAGGGTTTATGAAAAACTGTTTTTT.

The chain is built from TRBV15 and TRBJ2-7, with 11 bases fitting TRBD1. CDR1 and CDR2 (germline): LNHNV, YYDKDF (reference sequence). Trimming took 5 bases from V and 4 from J; bases not matched to a gene: 7. CDR3 size: 15 residues. The CDR3 nucleotides are TGTGCCACCAGCTCCTGGACAGGGGGCATTTACGAGCAGTACTTC. Translated: CATSSWTGGIYEQYF.

The rearrangement joins TRBV5-1 to TRBJ2-2, with D possibly matching TRBD1 (6 bases). Trimming removed 2 bases at V and 0 bases at J, with 11 bases between. The CDR3 contains 16 residues. Germline V gene lookup returns CDR1 SGHRS and CDR2 YFSETQ. CDR3 nucleotides: TGCGCCAGCAGCTTTGTAAAGGGGGCGAACACCGGGGAGCTGTTTTTT. Translating gives CASSFVKGANTGELFF. Together with reference TRBV5-1 and TRBJ2-2, the CDR3 gives the full variable domain: KAGVTQTPRYLIKTRGQQVTLSCSPISGHRSVSWYQQTPGQGLQFLFEYFSETQRNKGNFPGRFSGRQFSNSRSEMNVSTLELGDSALYLCASSFVKGANTGELFFGEGSRLTVL.

This chain links TRBV18 with TRBJ1-3; TRBD1 aligns across 7 bases. Per germline, CDR1 KGHSH and CDR2 LQKENI. V lost 5 bases and J lost 1; bases outside the gene matches: 11. The CDR3 totals 17 residues. CDR3 region: CASSSEYRGSSGNTIYF. The CDR3 nucleotides read TGTGCCAGCTCATCAGAATACAGGGGATCTTCTGGAAACACCATATATTTT.

The chain employs TRBV6-5 and TRBJ1-1, with D unresolved. Germline CDR1 and CDR2: MNHEY and SVGAGI. This CDR3 comprises 15 residues. With 5 bases removed from V and 0 bases from J, the gap between germline ends came to 13 bases. CDR3 in DNA: TGTGCCAGCAGTCCCCCCGTGGGAGTGAACACTGAAGCTTTCTTT. It yields the protein CASSPPVGVNTEAFF.

The J gene is TRBJ2-5, the V gene TRBV30; 11 nucleotides line up with TRBD2. The germline V gene encodes CDR1 GTSNPN and CDR2 SVGIG (reference sequence). CDR3 size: 14 residues. Trimming took 4 bases from V and 7 from J; bases not matched to a gene: 8. The chain's CDR3 is CAWKVAGGPGTQYF. The CDR3 nucleotides are TGTGCCTGGAAAGTAGCGGGAGGGCCCGGGACCCAGTACTTC.

This clone was seen once. The J gene is TRBJ1-2, the V gene TRBV4-1; TRBD1 agrees at 7 bases. V dropped 1 base and J dropped 8; count of bases not matched to a gene: 10. CDR3 length: 15 amino acids. From germline, CDR1 is MGHRA and CDR2 YSYEKL. The CDR3 reads CASSQGQGEWYGYTF. CDR3 DNA sequence: TGCGCCAGCAGCCAAGGACAGGGAGAATGGTACGGCTACACCTTC.

V is TRBV13 and J is TRBJ2-5; weak D call: TRBD1 (6 bases). Germline V CDR1 and CDR2: PRHDT, FYEKMQ (reference sequence). V was cut by 2 bases and J by 3 bases, with 10 bases left in between. This CDR3 comprises 14 residues. The CDR3 spells CASSLRQGKETQYF. Here the CDR3 DNA reads TGTGCCAGCAGCTTAAGGCAGGGGAAAGAGACCCAGTACTTC.

J is TRBJ1-2 and V is TRBV5-5; TRBD1 aligns across 8 bases. The CDR3 covers 17 residues. In germline, CDR1 is SGHKS, CDR2 YYEKEE (reference sequence). Trimming took 1 base from V and 0 from J; bases not matched to a gene: 8. This CDR3 is CASSLFPTGEANYGYTF. The CDR3 nucleotides are TGTGCCAGCAGCTTGTTCCCGACAGGGGAAGCTAACTATGGCTACACCTTC.

The chain uses TRBV6-6 and TRBJ2-1, with 7 bases identical to TRBD2. Losses at the gene ends were 2 bases for V and 7 bases for J; bases not matched to a gene: 11. The CDR3 length is 16 residues. Germline lookup yields CDR1 MNHNY and CDR2 SVGAGI (reference sequence). CDR3 sequence (DNA): TGTGCCAGCAGTTACCTCGGCGGGAGACATGGGAATGAGCAGTTCTTC. Encoded protein: CASSYLGGRHGNEQFF.

This sequence joins TRBV10-1 and TRBJ1-1; perhaps TRBD1 as D (5 bases). Germline V lookup: CDR1 WNHNN, CDR2 SYGVQD (reference sequence). Trimming left V 3 bases short and J 2 bases short, with 7 bases between. CDR3 length equals 13 residues. The CDR3 DNA sequence: TGCGCCAGCAGTGACAGGGATAACACTGAAGCTTTCTTT. Its protein product is CASSDRDNTEAFF.

This CDR3 reads CASIGTDSYEQYF. Here the CDR3 DNA reads TGTGCCAGTATTGGGACAGACTCCTACGAGCAGTACTTC. The chain carries TRBV19 and TRBJ2-7; 7 nucleotides line up with TRBD1. V lost 7 bases to trimming and J lost 0 bases; unmatched junction nucleotides: 3. CDR1 is LNHDA and CDR2 is SQIVND in the germline V gene (reference sequence). There are 13 residues in the CDR3. The full variable domain, rest sourced from reference TRBV19 and TRBJ2-7, is DGGITQSPKYLFRKEGQNVTLSCEQNLNHDAMYWYRQDPGQGLRLIYYSQIVNDFQKGDIAEGYSVSREKKESFPLTVTSAQKNPTAFYLCASIGTDSYEQYFGPGTRLTVT.

The chain recombines TRBV5-4 with TRBJ2-5; TRBD2 aligns across 10 bases. The germline gives CDR1 SGHNT, CDR2 YYREEE (reference sequence). This CDR3 has 16 residues. V dropped 1 base and J dropped 5; count of bases not matched to a gene: 8. The CDR3 here is CASSLLSGGARETQYF. The DNA for the CDR3 is TGTGCCAGCAGCTTGTTAAGCGGGGGGGCTAGGGAGACCCAGTACTTC.

The table lists this clone with a count of one. This specimen includes other DNA sequences encoding the same CDR3. V is TRBV7-9 and J is TRBJ1-4, with 9 bases fitting TRBD1. The CDR3 is 14 residues long. CDR1 and CDR2 (germline): SEHNR, FQNEAQ (reference sequence). The V and J ends lost 6 bases and 5 bases, in that order; junction bases with no gene match: 4. CDR3 DNA sequence: TGTGCCAGCAGTCGGGACAGGGTCAATGAAAAACTGTTTTTT. Residues: CASSRDRVNEKLFF.

The chain links TRBV18 to TRBJ2-3; 8 bases align to TRBD1. Germline-derived CDR1 and CDR2 are KGHSH and LQKENI. The CDR3 has 15 residues. V lost 6 bases to trimming and J lost 1 base; unmatched junction nucleotides: 6. CDR3 loop: CASSPQGQGTDTQYF. CDR3 in DNA: TGTGCCAGCTCTCCCCAGGGACAGGGCACAGATACGCAGTATTTT.

The chain links TRBV3-1 (or the pseudogene TRBV3-2) to TRBJ1-1, with 10 positions matching TRBD1. Germline V lookup: CDR1 LGHDT, CDR2 YNNKEL (reference sequence). The junction had 5 bases not matched to a gene; V was cut back by 3 bases and J by 4 bases. CDR3 length: 15 amino acids. The CDR3 here is CASSHRQGASTEAFF. As DNA, the CDR3 is TGTGCCAGCAGCCACAGACAGGGGGCGAGCACTGAAGCTTTCTTT.

The CDR3 is CASSFMGQGAYGYTF. CDR3 DNA sequence: TGCGCCAGCAGCTTCATGGGACAGGGGGCGTATGGCTACACCTTC. The chain carries TRBV5-1 and TRBJ1-2; the match to TRBD1 covers 12 bases. Germline loops: CDR1 SGHRS, CDR2 YFSETQ. Trimming removed 2 bases from V and 5 bases from J; junction bases left unmatched: 4. The CDR3 sequence is 15 residues long.